One sample yielded the 7 T cell receptor beta chains listed below, sequenced in a study of T cell changes during pregnancy in multiple sclerosis (dated by TCRdb to between 2017 and 2020). The library was generated by the immunoSEQ multiplex PCR assay. As stored in TCRdb, this immuneACCESS dataset retains in-frame rearrangements with V and J assigned. A fraction of the clones does not appear; measured against another copy, unresolved V genes explain less than half of the discrepancy, and the remainder lacks a known reason. Here the sample has about 70,000 clones; roughly 92% occur a single time. The ten largest clones take up over 2% of the sample. The sequencing used peripheral blood, collected before pregnancy. Receptor source: a female donor with multiple sclerosis, enrolled in a pregnancy study.

This sequence joins TRBV11-2 and TRBJ1-5; the D is unclear. Germline CDR1 reads SGHAT; CDR2 reads FQNNGV. This CDR3 is built from 14 residues. V lost 6 bases and J lost 1, with 10 bases in between. The CDR3 loop is CASRSPRSNQPQHF. CDR3 coding DNA: TGTGCCAGCAGATCCCCTAGGAGCAATCAGCCCCAGCATTTT.

CDR3 DNA sequence: TGTGCCAGCTCATCCCAGGGGTTGAACACTGAAGCTTTCTTT. It codes for CASSSQGLNTEAFF. The rearrangement joins TRBV18 to TRBJ1-1, with D possibly TRBD1 on 6 matching bases. With 5 bases removed from V and 0 bases from J, the gap between germline ends came to 10 bases. Germline CDR1 is KGHSH and CDR2 is LQKENI. This CDR3 spans 14 amino acids.

J is TRBJ2-1 and V is TRBV4-3; possible D gene TRBD2, 5 bases. Germline CDR1 is LGHNA and CDR2 is YSLEER. V lost 1 base to trimming and J lost 1 base, with 20 bases between them. This CDR3 has 19 residues. CDR3 coding DNA: TGCGCCAGCAGCCAAGGGGCAGGCCTACCCACGGGGTCCTACAATGAGCAGTTCTTC. It codes for CASSQGAGLPTGSYNEQFF.

This clone was seen just once. The gene calls are TRBV10-3 and TRBJ2-1, with 11 bases lining up with TRBD2. Per the germline V gene, CDR1 is ENHRY and CDR2 is SYGVKD. The CDR3 spans 16 residues. The trim removed 3 bases at V and 4 bases at J, leaving 5 bases unmatched. The CDR3 is CAISDSGTSGYNEQFF. Written as DNA, the CDR3 is TGTGCCATCAGTGATTCTGGGACTAGCGGATACAATGAGCAGTTCTTC.

The chain combines TRBV6-5 with TRBJ1-2, with 8 bases matching TRBD1. CDR3 length equals 14 residues. V trimming: 7 bases; J trimming: 0 bases; junction bases outside the gene matches: 4. Germline values: CDR1 MNHEY, CDR2 SVGAGI. The CDR3 is CASTRDRTNYGYTF. DNA of the CDR3: TGTGCCAGCACCCGGGACAGGACTAACTATGGCTACACCTTC.

The V call is TRBV15, the J call TRBJ2-1; 14 positions agree with TRBD2. From germline, CDR1 is LNHNV and CDR2 YYDKDF (reference sequence). The CDR3 has 15 residues. After removal of 6 bases from V and 2 bases from J, the junction contained 0 bases not matched to a gene. CDR3 sequence: CATRGLAGAYNEQFF. CDR3 nucleotide sequence: TGTGCCACCAGGGGACTAGCGGGAGCCTACAATGAGCAGTTCTTC.

The chain recombines TRBV28 with TRBJ2-4; D call uncertain. The length of the CDR3 is 14 residues. Germline CDR1 MDHEN, CDR2 SYDVKM. Trimming removed 3 bases at V and 8 bases at J, with 14 bases between. CDR3 residues: CASSFSAGSDIQYF. DNA for the CDR3: TGTGCCAGCAGTTTCTCGGCCGGGTCGGACATTCAGTACTTC.